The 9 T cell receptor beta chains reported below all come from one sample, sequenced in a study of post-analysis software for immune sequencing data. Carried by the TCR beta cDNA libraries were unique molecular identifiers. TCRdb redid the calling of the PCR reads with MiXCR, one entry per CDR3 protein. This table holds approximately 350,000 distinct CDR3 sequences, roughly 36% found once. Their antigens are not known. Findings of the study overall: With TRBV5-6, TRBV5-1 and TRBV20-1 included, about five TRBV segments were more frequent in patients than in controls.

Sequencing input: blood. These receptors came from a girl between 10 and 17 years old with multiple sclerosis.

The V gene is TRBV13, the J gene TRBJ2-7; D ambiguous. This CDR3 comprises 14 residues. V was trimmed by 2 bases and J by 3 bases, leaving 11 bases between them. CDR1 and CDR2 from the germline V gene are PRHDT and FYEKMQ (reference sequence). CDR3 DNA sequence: TGTGCCAGCAGCTTATACGACTCCCACTACGAGCAGTACTTC. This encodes CASSLYDSHYEQYF.

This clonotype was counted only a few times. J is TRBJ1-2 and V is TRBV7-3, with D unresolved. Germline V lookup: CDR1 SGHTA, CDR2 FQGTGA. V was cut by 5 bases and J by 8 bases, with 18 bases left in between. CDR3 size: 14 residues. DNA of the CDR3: TGTGCCAGCAGCCACAGCTTAGAGCCCGGGGGCTACACCTTC. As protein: CASSHSLEPGGYTF.

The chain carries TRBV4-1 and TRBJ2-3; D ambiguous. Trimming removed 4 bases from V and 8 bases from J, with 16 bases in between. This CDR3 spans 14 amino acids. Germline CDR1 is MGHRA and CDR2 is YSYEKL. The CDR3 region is CASSRLGTPGTQYF. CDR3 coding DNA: TGCGCCAGCAGCCGGCTAGGAACCCCAGGTACGCAGTATTTT.

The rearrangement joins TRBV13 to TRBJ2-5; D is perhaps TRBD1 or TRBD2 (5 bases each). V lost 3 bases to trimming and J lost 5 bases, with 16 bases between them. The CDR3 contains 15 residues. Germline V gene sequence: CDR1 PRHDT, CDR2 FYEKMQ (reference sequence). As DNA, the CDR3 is TGTGCCAGCAGCTTCAGGGTCACTAGAAGGGAGACCCAGTACTTC. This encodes CASSFRVTRRETQYF.

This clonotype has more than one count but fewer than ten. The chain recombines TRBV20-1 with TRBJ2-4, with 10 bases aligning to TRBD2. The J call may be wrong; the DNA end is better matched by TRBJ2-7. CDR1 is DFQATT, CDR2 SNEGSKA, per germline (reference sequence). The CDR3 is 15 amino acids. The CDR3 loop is CSARDPRTSGYEQYF. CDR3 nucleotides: TGCAGTGCTAGAGATCCACGGACTAGCGGCTACGAGCAGTACTTC.

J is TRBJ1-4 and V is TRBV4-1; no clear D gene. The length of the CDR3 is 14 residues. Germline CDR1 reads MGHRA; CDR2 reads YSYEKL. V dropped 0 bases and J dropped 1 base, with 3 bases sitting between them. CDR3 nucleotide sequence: TGCGCCAGCAGCCAAGACGGAACTAATGAAAAACTGTTTTTT. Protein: CASSQDGTNEKLFF.

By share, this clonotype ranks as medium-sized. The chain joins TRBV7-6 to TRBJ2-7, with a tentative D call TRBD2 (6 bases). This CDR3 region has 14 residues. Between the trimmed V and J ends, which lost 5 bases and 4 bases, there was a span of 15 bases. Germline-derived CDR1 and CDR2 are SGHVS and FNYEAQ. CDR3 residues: CASSPPSGSYEQYF. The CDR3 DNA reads TGTGCCAGCAGCCCCCCCAGCGGGTCTTACGAGCAGTACTTC.

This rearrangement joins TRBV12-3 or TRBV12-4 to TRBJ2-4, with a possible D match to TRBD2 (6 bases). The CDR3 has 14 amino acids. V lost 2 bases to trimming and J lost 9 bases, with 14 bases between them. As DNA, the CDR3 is TGTGCCAGCAGTTTAAGGCAGGGAGGAATCATTCAGTACTTC. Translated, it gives CASSLRQGGIIQYF.

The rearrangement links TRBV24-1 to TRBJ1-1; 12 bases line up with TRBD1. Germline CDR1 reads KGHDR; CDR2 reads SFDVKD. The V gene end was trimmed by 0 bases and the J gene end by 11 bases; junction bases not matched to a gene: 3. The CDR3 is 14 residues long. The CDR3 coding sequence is TGTGCCACCAGTGATTTGAGGGACAGGGGGCCGGCTTTCTTT. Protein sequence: CATSDLRDRGPAFF.